This T cell receptor beta chain was captured by sequencing in a study of blood T cell repertoires in COVID-19. As for the study in general: Donors in the United States, Italy and Spain gave samples during acute or convalescent COVID-19.

Per the authors' pipeline: Amplification with reference gene primers provided the estimates of nucleated cell counts. Clones were read by immunoSEQ multiplex PCR, and TCRdb kept only the in-frame ones, dropping some. The DNA was the basis for D and trimming; V, J and clone size are from that table. Of roughly 230,000 clones in the sample, roughly 84% were seen once. The CDR3 spans 13 residues. V was clipped by 1 base and J by 7 bases, with 9 bases between them. Germline V gene data show CDR1 as SGHRS and CDR2 as YFSETQ. The rearrangement links TRBV5-1 to TRBJ1-5; D is perhaps TRBD1 (6 bases). The specimen sequenced was peripheral blood. This sequence was found in a man in his forties with acute or convalescent COVID-19. The CDR3 bases are TGCGCCAGCAGCTTGACAGGGACCCAGCCCCAGCATTTT. It specifies CASSLTGTQPQHF. The full variable domain, its missing parts supplied by reference TRBV5-1 and TRBJ1-5, is KAGVTQTPRYLIKTRGQQVTLSCSPISGHRSVSWYQQTPGQGLQFLFEYFSETQRNKGNFPGRFSGRQFSNSRSEMNVSTLELGDSALYLCASSLTGTQPQHFGDGTRLSIL.